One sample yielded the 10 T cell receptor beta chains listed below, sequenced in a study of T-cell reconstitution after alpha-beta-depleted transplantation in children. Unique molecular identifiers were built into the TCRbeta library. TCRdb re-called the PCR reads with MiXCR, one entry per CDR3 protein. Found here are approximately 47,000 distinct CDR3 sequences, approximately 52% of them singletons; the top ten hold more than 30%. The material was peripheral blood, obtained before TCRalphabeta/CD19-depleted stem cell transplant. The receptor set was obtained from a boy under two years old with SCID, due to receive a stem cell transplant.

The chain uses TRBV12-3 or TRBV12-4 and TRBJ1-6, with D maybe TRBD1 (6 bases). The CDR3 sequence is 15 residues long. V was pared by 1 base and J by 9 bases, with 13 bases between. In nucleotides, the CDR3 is TGTGCCAGCAGTTTAGGTGGGGGCTCGAGTTCACCCCTCCACTTT. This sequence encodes CASSLGGGSSSPLHF.

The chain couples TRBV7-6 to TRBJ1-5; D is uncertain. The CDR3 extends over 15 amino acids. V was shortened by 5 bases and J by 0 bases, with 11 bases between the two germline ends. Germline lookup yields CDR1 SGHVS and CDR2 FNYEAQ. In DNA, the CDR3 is TGTGCCAGCAGCCCCGGGTTTTATAGCAATCAGCCCCAGCATTTT. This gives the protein CASSPGFYSNQPQHF.

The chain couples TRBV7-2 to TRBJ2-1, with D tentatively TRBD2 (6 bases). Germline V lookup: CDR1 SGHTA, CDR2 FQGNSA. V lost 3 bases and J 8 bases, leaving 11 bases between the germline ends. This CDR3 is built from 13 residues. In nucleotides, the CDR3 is TGTGCCAGCAGCTTTCGGTCGGGGGATGAGCAGTTCTTC. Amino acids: CASSFRSGDEQFF.

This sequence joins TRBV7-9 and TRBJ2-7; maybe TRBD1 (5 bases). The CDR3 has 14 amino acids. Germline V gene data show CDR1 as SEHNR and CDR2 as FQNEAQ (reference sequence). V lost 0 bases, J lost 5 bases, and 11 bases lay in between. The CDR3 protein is CASSLAGRAHEQYF. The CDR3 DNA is TGTGCCAGCAGCTTAGCCGGCAGGGCCCACGAGCAGTACTTC.

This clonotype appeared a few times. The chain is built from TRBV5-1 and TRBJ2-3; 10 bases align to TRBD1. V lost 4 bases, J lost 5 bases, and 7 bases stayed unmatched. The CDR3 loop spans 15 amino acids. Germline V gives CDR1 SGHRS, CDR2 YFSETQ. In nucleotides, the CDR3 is TGCGCCAGCAGCACTCCCGGACAGGGGGAAGATACGCAGTATTTT. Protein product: CASSTPGQGEDTQYF.

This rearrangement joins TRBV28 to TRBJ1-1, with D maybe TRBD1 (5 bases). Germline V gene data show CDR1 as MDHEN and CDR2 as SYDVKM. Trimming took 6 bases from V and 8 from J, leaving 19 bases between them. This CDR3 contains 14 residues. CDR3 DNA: TGTGCCAGCAGAACAGGATGGGGTACGTTCGAAGCTTTCTTT. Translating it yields CASRTGWGTFEAFF.

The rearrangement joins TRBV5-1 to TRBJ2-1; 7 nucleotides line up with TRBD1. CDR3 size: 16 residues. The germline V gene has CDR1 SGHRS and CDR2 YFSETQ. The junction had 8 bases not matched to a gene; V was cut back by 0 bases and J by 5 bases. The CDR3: CASSLAVTGRNNEQFF. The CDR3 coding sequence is TGCGCCAGCAGCTTGGCCGTGACAGGGAGAAACAATGAGCAGTTCTTC. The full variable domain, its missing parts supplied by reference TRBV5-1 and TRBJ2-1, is KAGVTQTPRYLIKTRGQQVTLSCSPISGHRSVSWYQQTPGQGLQFLFEYFSETQRNKGNFPGRFSGRQFSNSRSEMNVSTLELGDSALYLCASSLAVTGRNNEQFFGPGTRLTVL.

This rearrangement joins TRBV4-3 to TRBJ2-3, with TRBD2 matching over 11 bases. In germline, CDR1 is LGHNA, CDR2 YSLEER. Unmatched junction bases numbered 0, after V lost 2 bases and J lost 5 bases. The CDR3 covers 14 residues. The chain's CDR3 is CASSQLAGGDTQYF. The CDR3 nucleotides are TGCGCCAGCAGCCAACTAGCGGGGGGAGATACGCAGTATTTT.

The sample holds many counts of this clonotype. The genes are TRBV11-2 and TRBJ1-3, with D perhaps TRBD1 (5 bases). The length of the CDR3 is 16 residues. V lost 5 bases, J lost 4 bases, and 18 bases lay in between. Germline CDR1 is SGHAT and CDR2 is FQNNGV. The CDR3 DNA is TGTGCCAGCAGCCTCTCGGGGCCATCGGCAGGAAACACCATATATTTT. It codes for CASSLSGPSAGNTIYF.

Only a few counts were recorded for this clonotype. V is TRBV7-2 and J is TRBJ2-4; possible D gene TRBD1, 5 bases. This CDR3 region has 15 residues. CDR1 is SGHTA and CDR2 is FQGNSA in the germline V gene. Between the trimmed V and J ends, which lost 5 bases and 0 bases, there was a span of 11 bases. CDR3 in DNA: TGTGCCAGCAGCCGGACACCACTAGCCAAAAACATTCAGTACTTC. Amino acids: CASSRTPLAKNIQYF.